Sequencing of this T cell receptor beta chain was carried out in a study of molecular identifiers for immune sequencing clone quantification (dated by TCRdb to the late 2010s). Concerning the study at large: For a replicate experiment, RNA from roughly 20,000 or 100,000 naive CD8 T cells was divided into five aliquots, and four of the five aliquots were sequenced. CD8 T cells were used in a methods study to benchmark molecular-identifier clustering-based TCR repertoire sequencing (MIDCIRS) and TCR RNA copy counting.

This clonotype has just a few counts. It has no known antigen specificity. No base-level quality is on record; no much larger clone is a single base apart. To prepare the library, PCR was applied. This sample was sequenced with an Illumina HiSeq 4000. Bulk TCR libraries were made following a previously described method, with the TCR primers given in Table S5. The Qiagen AllPrep DNA/RNA kit was used to purify total RNA. Before analysis, reads from multiple sequencing runs of the same library were pooled. Regarding the original processing steps: Reads were retained only if the reads had an exact TCR constant sequence, and the retained reads were trimmed to 150 nt and grouped according to their 12-nt molecular barcodes. Reads inside each barcode group were sub-clustered using a 15% Levenshtein threshold, and a quality-weighted consensus sequence was constructed for each RNA molecule. Non-functional sequences were discarded, and so were lower-count sequences lying one edit away from another sequence. Barcode sub-clusters with fewer than 20% of the maximum read count were removed, based on fitting two negative binomial distributions. The public reads were run again by TCRdb, first through fastp at Q25 and then through MiXCR, and only productive beta chains were kept. Duplicate CDR3 protein sequences are folded into a single record with the most common DNA and genes. TCRdb's processing, not the study's, gives the V and J calls here. A total of a few hundred thousand distinct CDR3 sequences appear in this sample, about 21% of them only once. The ten biggest clones cover 0.7% to 1% of the sample.

The study at large found these results: Spiked-in Jurkat TCR RNA equivalent to a single cell was reported to be detectable even among over 800,000 naive CD8 T cells. About 3.1 recovered TCR RNA copies per cell were obtained by modeling, versus around 9.8 by digital PCR, implying a capture efficiency of about 30%. Highly expanded clone sizes could be underestimated because identical TCR molecules may share a barcode. When barcode sub-clustering was left out, chimeric consensus sequences inflated TCR diversity, with chimeras reaching as high as 47%. Spiked-in Jurkat TCR RNA (around 9 copies' worth), which is not part of the donor repertoire, was contained in the naive libraries. In CMV-specific effector cells, clones with more than 20 RNA copies accounted for over 97% of molecules, whereas in naive cells such clones accounted for under 1%.

Libraries of naive CD8 T cells were built from anywhere between about 17,000 and 1,000,000 sorted cells, with 10%, 30% or 50% of the purified RNA used. Naive CD8 T cells, defined as CD8+CD4-CCR7+CD45RA+, were FACS-sorted into RLT Plus buffer on a BD FACSAria II. Ten to eleven TCR copies' worth of Jurkat RNA were spiked into roughly 20,000-1,000,000 naive CD8 T cell samples to test detection sensitivity. Enrichment of CD8 T cells was performed with RosetteSep CD8+ T Cell Enrichment Cocktail and Ficoll-Paque, after which ACK red cell lysis was carried out. CDR1 and CDR2, looked up from the germline V gene (reference sequence), are MNHEY and SMNVEV. The CDR3 sequence holds 14 residues, the cysteine and phenylalanine included. Of all the DNA, just the CDR3 is kept, 42 bases in frame from base 1. V has 4 bases trimmed and J has 3 bases trimmed; junction bases matching no gene number 3.

The clonotype originates from a human donor in good health. Some libraries in this study had Jurkat cell RNA spiked in. This sequence uses TRBV27 and TRBJ2-7, with 10 central nucleotides matching TRBD1. Sequenced input: naive CD8+ T cells from blood, with Jurkat cell RNA spiked in. Explained via the paper, the cell subset or site label denotes: FACS-sorted CD8+CD4-CCR7+CD45RA+ naive T cells. The DNA reads as follows: TGTGCCAGCAGTTGGCGGACAGGGGGCTACGAGCAGTACTTC. This codes for CASSWRTGGYEQYF.